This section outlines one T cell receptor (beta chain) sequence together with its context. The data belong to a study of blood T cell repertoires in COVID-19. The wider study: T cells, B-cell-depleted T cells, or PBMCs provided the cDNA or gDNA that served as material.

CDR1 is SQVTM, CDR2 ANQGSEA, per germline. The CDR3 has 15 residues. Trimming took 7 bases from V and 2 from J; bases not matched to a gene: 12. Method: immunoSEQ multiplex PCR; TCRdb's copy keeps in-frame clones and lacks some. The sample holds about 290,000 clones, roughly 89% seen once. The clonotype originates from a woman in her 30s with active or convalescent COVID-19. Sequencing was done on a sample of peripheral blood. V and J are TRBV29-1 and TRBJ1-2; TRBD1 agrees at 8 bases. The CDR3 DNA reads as TGCAGCGCCGGAAGGACAGGGAGGAGCAACTATGGCTACACCTTC. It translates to CSAGRTGRSNYGYTF.